This TCR beta chain was identified in a study of monozygotic twins with cystic fibrosis. Study results and limitations: Nucleotide-identical clonotype sharing was significantly higher within monozygotic CF twin pairs than between unrelated CF individuals.

This clone was observed a single time. Antigen unknown. Produced via immunoSEQ multiplex PCR; TCRdb's table is partial and in-frame only. Of 15,000 to 20,000 clones listed, 91% are singletons. Between the trimmed V and J ends, which lost 4 bases and 3 bases, there was a span of 10 bases. The CDR3 spans 13 residues. Germline CDR1 SQVTM, CDR2 ANQGSEA. This chain links TRBV29-1 with TRBJ1-3; D gene unclear. The material sequenced was blood. This TCR was recovered from a girl aged 2 to 10 with cystic fibrosis. This CDR3 reads CSVVLPNGNTIYF. The DNA of the CDR3 is TGCAGCGTTGTGCTTCCGAATGGAAACACCATATATTTT.